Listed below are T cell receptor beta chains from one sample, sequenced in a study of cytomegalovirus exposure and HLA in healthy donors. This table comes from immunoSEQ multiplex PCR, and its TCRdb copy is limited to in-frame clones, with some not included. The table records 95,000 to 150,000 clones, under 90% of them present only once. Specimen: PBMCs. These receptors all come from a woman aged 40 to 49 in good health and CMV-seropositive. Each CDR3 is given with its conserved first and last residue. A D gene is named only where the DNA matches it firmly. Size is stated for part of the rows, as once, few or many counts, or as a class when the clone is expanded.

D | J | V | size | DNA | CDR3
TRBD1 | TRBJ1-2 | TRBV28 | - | TGTGCCAGCAGTTCGGGACAGGTAACCGGCTACACCTTC | CASSSGQVTGYTF
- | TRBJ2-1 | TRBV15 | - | TGTGCCACCAGCAGATATAGCGGAAGCTCCTACAATGAGCAGTTCTTC | CATSRYSGSSYNEQFF
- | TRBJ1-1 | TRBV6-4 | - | TGTGCCAGCAGTGAAAAGGTGGAGGGCACTGAAGCTTTCTTT | CASSEKVEGTEAFF
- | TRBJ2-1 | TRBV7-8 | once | TGTGCCAGCTTCAGGGGAAGAGCGGTTGGATACAATGAGCAGTTCTTC | CASFRGRAVGYNEQFF
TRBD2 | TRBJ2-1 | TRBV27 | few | TGTGCCAGCAGTTCCCCGGGACTAGCGGGGGACAATGAGCAGTTCTTC | CASSSPGLAGDNEQFF
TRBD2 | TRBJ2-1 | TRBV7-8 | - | TGTGCCAGCAGCTTTCAAACTAGCGGGAGTGGTAATGAGCAGTTCTTC | CASSFQTSGSGNEQFF
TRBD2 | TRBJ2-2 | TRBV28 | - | TGTGCCAGCAGTCTTACTAGCGGGGAGAACACCGGGGAGCTGTTTTTT | CASSLTSGENTGELFF
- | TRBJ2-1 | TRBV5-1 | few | TGCGCCAGCAGCGATGGGAGCCGGACCTACAATGAGCAGTTCTTC | CASSDGSRTYNEQFF
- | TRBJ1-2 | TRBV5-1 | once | TGCGCCAGCAGCTCGGGGGGGAACTATGGCTACACCTTC | CASSSGGNYGYTF
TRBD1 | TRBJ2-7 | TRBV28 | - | TGTGCCAGCAGTTTATCGGGACAGGGGATCTACGAGCAGTACTTC | CASSLSGQGIYEQYF
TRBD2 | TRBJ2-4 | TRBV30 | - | TGTGCCTGGAGTGCAGGACTAGCGGGAGCCAAAAACATTCAGTACTTC | CAWSAGLAGAKNIQYF
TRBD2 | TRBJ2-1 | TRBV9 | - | TGTGCCAGCAGCCTGACTAGCGGGAGGGCCTACAATGAGCAGTTCTTC | CASSLTSGRAYNEQFF
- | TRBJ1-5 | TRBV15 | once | TGTGCCACCAGCAGAGATCAAAGGCGGGGGCCGGAAGATCTCAATTGGCCCCAGCATTTT | CATSRDQRRGPEDLNWPQHF
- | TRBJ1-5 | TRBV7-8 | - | TGTGCCAGCAGCACGAGGGGCAATCAGCCCCAGCATTTT | CASSTRGNQPQHF
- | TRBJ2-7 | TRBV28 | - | TGTGCCAGCAGTCTCTACCGCTCCTACGAGCAGTACTTC | CASSLYRSYEQYF
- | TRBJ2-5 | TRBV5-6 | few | TGTGCCAGCAGCTTGCTACAGAACCAAGAGACCCAGTACTTC | CASSLLQNQETQYF
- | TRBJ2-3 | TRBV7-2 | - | TGTGCCAGCAGCAAACAGGCTTCCAGCACAGATACGCAGTATTTT | CASSKQASSTDTQYF
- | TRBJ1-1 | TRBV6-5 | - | TGTGCCAGCAGCCGTGGACGGAGGAGTCACACTGAAGCTTTCTTT | CASSRGRRSHTEAFF
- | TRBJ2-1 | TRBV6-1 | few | TGTGCCAGCAGCCGACGGGAAACCTACAATGAGCAGTTCTTC | CASSRRETYNEQFF
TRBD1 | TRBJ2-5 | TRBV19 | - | TGTGCCAGTAAGGTACAGGGGGCGGAGACCCAGTACTTC | CASKVQGAETQYF
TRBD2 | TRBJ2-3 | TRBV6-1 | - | TGTGCCAGCAGTGACGGGACTAGCGGTACAGATACGCAGTATTTT | CASSDGTSGTDTQYF
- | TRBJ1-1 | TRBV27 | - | TGTGCCAGCAGTTTTAGTTCGGGGAGTGCGGCTTTCTTT | CASSFSSGSAAFF
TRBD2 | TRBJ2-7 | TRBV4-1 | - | TGCGCCAGCAGCCGCCTACCTCCGGGGGGGAGTGGCTTGGGTGAGCAGTACTTC | CASSRLPPGGSGLGEQYF
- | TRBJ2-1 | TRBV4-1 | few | TGCGCCAGCAGCCAAATAGGGAGAGACCCCAACAATGAGCAGTTCTTC | CASSQIGRDPNNEQFF
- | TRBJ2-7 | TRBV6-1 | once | TGTGCCAGCAGTGAAATTACCGCCTGGGGGCAGACGTACGAGCAGTACTTC | CASSEITAWGQTYEQYF
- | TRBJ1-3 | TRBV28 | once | TGTGCCAGCAGCCCCTACACAGGTTCTGGAAACACCATATATTTT | CASSPYTGSGNTIYF
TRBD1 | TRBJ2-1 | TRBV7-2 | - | TGTGCCAGCAGCCCATGGACAGGAGACTACAATGAGCAGTTCTTC | CASSPWTGDYNEQFF
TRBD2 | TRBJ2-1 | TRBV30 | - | TGTGCCTGGAGTGTGCGGGAGGGCCTAGAGCAGTTCTTC | CAWSVREGLEQFF
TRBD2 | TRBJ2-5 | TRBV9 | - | TGTGCCAGCAGCGTTAGCGGGACCCCAGAGACCCAGTACTTC | CASSVSGTPETQYF
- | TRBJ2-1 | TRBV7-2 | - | TGTGCCAGCAGCTTAGTTGCTGCTACTAGCTCGTTCGCCTACAATGAGCAGTTCTTC | CASSLVAATSSFAYNEQFF
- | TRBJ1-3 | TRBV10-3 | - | TGTGCCATCAGTGAGTCGGAGGGAGGCAGAAACACCATATATTTT | CAISESEGGRNTIYF
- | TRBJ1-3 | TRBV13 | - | TGTGCCAGCAGCTTTCGTGGGGCCCCTGGAAACACCATATATTTT | CASSFRGAPGNTIYF
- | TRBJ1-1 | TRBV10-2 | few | TGCGCCAGTACCACCCCGAACAGGGACACTGAAGCTTTCTTT | CASTTPNRDTEAFF
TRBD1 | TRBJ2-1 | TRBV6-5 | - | TGTGCCAGCAGTGAGGACAGGGGGCGTGAGCAGTTCTTC | CASSEDRGREQFF
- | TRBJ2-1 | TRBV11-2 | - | TGTGCCAGCAGCTCCGGTAATATTGAGCAGTTCTTC | CASSSGNIEQFF
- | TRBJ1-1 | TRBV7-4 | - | TGTGCCAGCAGCCCCACTGGGGACCGGCGGGGGGCTTTCTTT | CASSPTGDRRGAFF
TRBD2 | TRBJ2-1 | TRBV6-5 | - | TGTGCCAGCAGTTACGGGGGACTAGCGCGAAACAATGAGCAGTTCTTC | CASSYGGLARNNEQFF
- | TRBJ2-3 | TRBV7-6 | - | TGTGCCAGCAGCCCGCATTTGTGGTCTGGCGATACGCAGTATTTT | CASSPHLWSGDTQYF
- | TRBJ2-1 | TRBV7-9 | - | TGTGCCAGCAGCTTAGTCTCAGTTTCCTACAATGAGCAGTTCTTC | CASSLVSVSYNEQFF
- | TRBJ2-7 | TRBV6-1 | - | TGTGCCAGCAGTGCCGGCCAGGGTGGCTACGAGCAGTGCTTC | CASSAGQGGYEQCF
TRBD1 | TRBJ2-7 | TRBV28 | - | TGTGCCAGCAGTTTATTAGTCGGACAGGTGAAGAACGAGCAGTACTTC | CASSLLVGQVKNEQYF